This T cell receptor beta chain originates from a study of cytomegalovirus exposure and HLA in healthy donors. Overall study findings and caveats: The investigators catalogued 150 or so TCR beta chains as cytomegalovirus-associated.

With respect to this clone: Its antigen is unknown.

The PCR employed 60 Vbeta primers together with 13 Jbeta primers. TCRdb's copy holds only in-frame clones and misses some; the assay was immunoSEQ multiplex PCR. The table has about 200,000 clones, less than 85% seen once. The sample consisted of PBMCs. This TCR was sampled from a man between 18 and 29 years old in good health and CMV-seronegative.

CDR3 amino acids: CASSVAGGSTDTQYF. CDR3 in DNA: TGTGCCAGCAGCGTGGCGGGAGGTAGCACAGATACGCAGTATTTT. This chain connects TRBV9 to TRBJ2-3, with TRBD2 matching over 8 bases. CDR3 length: 15 amino acids. Trimming at V came to 2 bases and at J to 0 bases, leaving 2 bases not matched to a gene. Germline lookup yields CDR1 SGDLS and CDR2 YYNGEE.